This is a list of T cell receptor beta chains from one sample in a study of breast tumors, draining lymph nodes, adjacent tissues. TCRdb reanalysed the multiplex PCR reads using MiXCR and keeps one entry per CDR3 protein. In the table there are roughly 100,000 distinct CDR3 sequences, about 30% of which are singletons. Sequencing input: axillary lymph node tissue. These receptors all stem from a female donor with breast cancer. Some clones in this sample may be carry-over from other donors' samples. Both conserved end residues are part of each CDR3. The D gene is left open where the match is weak. Expanded clones get a size class; other rows say once, few or many, or leave the size out.

cdr3_nt: TGTGCCAGCAGTTTAATCAGCTACGAGCAGTACTTC
cdr3_aa: CASSLISYEQYF
j_call: TRBJ2-7
clone_size: many
d_call: -
v_call: TRBV12-3/TRBV12-4
cdr3_length: 12

cdr3_nt: TGTGCCAGCAGTTCCCGAGCTAGCACAGATACGCAGTATTTT
cdr3_aa: CASSSRASTDTQYF
j_call: TRBJ2-3
clone_size: -
d_call: -
v_call: TRBV2
cdr3_length: 14

cdr3_nt: TGCGCCAGCAGCCGGGACGGGGGCTCCTACGAGCAGTACTTC
cdr3_aa: CASSRDGGSYEQYF
j_call: TRBJ2-7
clone_size: -
d_call: -
v_call: TRBV5-1
cdr3_length: 14

cdr3_nt: TGTGCCAGCAGCGGGGCCCTAGCGGGAGATACCACCGGGGAGCTGTTTTTT
cdr3_aa: CASSGALAGDTTGELFF
j_call: TRBJ2-2
clone_size: many
d_call: TRBD2
v_call: TRBV7-2
cdr3_length: 17

cdr3_nt: TGTGCCAGCAGCTTAGTCGGTGCGGGAAAACTGTTTTTT
cdr3_aa: CASSLVGAGKLFF
j_call: TRBJ1-4
clone_size: -
d_call: -
v_call: TRBV7-2
cdr3_length: 13

cdr3_nt: TGCAGTGCTAGATCCGGGACTAGCGAATTTTACAATGAGCAGTTCTTC
cdr3_aa: CSARSGTSEFYNEQFF
j_call: TRBJ2-1
clone_size: many
d_call: TRBD2
v_call: TRBV20-1
cdr3_length: 16

cdr3_nt: TGCGCCAGCAGCTCCGGACAGGGAAACAATCAGCCCCAGCATTTT
cdr3_aa: CASSSGQGNNQPQHF
j_call: TRBJ1-5
clone_size: many
d_call: TRBD1
v_call: TRBV5-1
cdr3_length: 15

cdr3_nt: TGTGCCAGCAGCTTAGCTCCCGGGACAGGGCAGGAGACCCAGTACTTC
cdr3_aa: CASSLAPGTGQETQYF
j_call: TRBJ2-5
clone_size: many
d_call: TRBD1
v_call: TRBV7-2
cdr3_length: 16

cdr3_nt: TGTGCCTGGAGGGCCGGGACAGGGGGGTGGAATGAGCAGTTCTTC
cdr3_aa: CAWRAGTGGWNEQFF
j_call: TRBJ2-1
clone_size: many
d_call: TRBD1
v_call: TRBV30
cdr3_length: 15

cdr3_nt: TGTGCCAGCAGCGATCCCTACAATGAGCAGTTCTTC
cdr3_aa: CASSDPYNEQFF
j_call: TRBJ2-1
clone_size: many
d_call: -
v_call: TRBV27
cdr3_length: 12

cdr3_nt: TGCAGTGCTACCAGACAGGGTCCCCCCTCCGGGCAGTACTTC
cdr3_aa: CSATRQGPPSGQYF
j_call: TRBJ2-7
clone_size: once
d_call: TRBD1
v_call: TRBV20-1
cdr3_length: 14

cdr3_nt: TGTGCCAGCAGCTTGGGCAGGGGGATTGTTCAGCCCCAGCATTTT
cdr3_aa: CASSLGRGIVQPQHF
j_call: TRBJ1-5
clone_size: many
d_call: TRBD1
v_call: TRBV5-6
cdr3_length: 15

cdr3_nt: TGCGCCAGCAGCTTCGGACAGGCTTTATCAGATACGCAGTATTTT
cdr3_aa: CASSFGQALSDTQYF
j_call: TRBJ2-3
clone_size: many
d_call: TRBD1
v_call: TRBV5-1
cdr3_length: 15

cdr3_nt: TGCAGTGCTAGCCCGAAGTGGGATCAGCCCCAGCATTTT
cdr3_aa: CSASPKWDQPQHF
j_call: TRBJ1-5
clone_size: -
d_call: -
v_call: TRBV20-1
cdr3_length: 13

cdr3_nt: TGTGCCAGCAGCTTCCAGGGGATAGCGGGAAACACCATATATTTT
cdr3_aa: CASSFQGIAGNTIYF
j_call: TRBJ1-3
clone_size: many
d_call: -
v_call: TRBV5-6
cdr3_length: 15

cdr3_nt: TGTGCCAGCAGCTTAGGAGTCAGTTCAACCTATGGCTACCCCTTC
cdr3_aa: CASSLGVSSTYGYPF
j_call: TRBJ1-2
clone_size: many
d_call: -
v_call: TRBV7-2
cdr3_length: 15

cdr3_nt: TGTGCCAGCAGCCAAAGCGGGGGAGGCGCAGATACGCAGTATTTT
cdr3_aa: CASSQSGGGADTQYF
j_call: TRBJ2-3
clone_size: -
d_call: TRBD2
v_call: TRBV7-9
cdr3_length: 15

cdr3_nt: TGCGCCAGCAGCTTGGAGCGGGCCGCCGTAGAGACCCAGTACTTC
cdr3_aa: CASSLERAAVETQYF
j_call: TRBJ2-5
clone_size: many
d_call: -
v_call: TRBV5-1
cdr3_length: 15

cdr3_nt: TGTGCCAGTAGTACCGGGACAGGAGAGACCCAGTACTTC
cdr3_aa: CASSTGTGETQYF
j_call: TRBJ2-5
clone_size: -
d_call: TRBD1
v_call: TRBV19
cdr3_length: 13

cdr3_nt: TGCGCCAGCAGCTTGGGACAGGGTAGTGGCTACACCTTC
cdr3_aa: CASSLGQGSGYTF
j_call: TRBJ1-2
clone_size: -
d_call: TRBD1
v_call: TRBV5-1
cdr3_length: 13

cdr3_nt: TGTGCCACCAGCATGGACAGGAGATATGGCTACACCTTC
cdr3_aa: CATSMDRRYGYTF
j_call: TRBJ1-2
clone_size: many
d_call: TRBD1
v_call: TRBV15
cdr3_length: 13

cdr3_nt: TGCAGTGCTAGCCGACAGGGGACTGGAAACACCATATATTTT
cdr3_aa: CSASRQGTGNTIYF
j_call: TRBJ1-3
clone_size: -
d_call: TRBD1
v_call: TRBV20-1
cdr3_length: 14